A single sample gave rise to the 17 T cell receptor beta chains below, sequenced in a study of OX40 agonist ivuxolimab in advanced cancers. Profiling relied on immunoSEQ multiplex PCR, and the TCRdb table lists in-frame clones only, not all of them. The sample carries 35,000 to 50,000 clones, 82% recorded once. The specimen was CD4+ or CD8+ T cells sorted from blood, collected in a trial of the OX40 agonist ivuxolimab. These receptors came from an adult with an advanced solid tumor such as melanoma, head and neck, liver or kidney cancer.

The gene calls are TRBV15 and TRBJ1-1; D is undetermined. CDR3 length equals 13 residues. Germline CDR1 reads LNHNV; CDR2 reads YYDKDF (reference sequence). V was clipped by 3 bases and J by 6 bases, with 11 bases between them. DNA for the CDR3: TGTGCCACCAGCAGCGAGGGAATGGCTGAAGCTTTCTTT. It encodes CATSSEGMAEAFF.

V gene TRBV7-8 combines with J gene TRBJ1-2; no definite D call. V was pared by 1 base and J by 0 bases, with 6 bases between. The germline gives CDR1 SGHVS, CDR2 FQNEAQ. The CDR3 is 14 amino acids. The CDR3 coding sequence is TGTGCCAGCAGCTTAGGAACAGCTAACTATGGCTACACCTTC. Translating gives CASSLGTANYGYTF.

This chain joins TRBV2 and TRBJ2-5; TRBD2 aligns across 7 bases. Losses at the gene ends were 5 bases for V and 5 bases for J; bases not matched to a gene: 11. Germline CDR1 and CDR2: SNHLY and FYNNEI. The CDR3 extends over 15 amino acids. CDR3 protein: CASSSIGLGGETQYF. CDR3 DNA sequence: TGTGCCAGCAGTAGCATTGGGCTCGGGGGGGAGACCCAGTACTTC.

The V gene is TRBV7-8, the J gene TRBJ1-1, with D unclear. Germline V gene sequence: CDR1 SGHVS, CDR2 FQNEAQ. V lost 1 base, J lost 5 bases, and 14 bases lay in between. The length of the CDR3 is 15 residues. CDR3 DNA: TGTGCCAGCAGCTTAGTTGGCTACTCTGGGACTGAAGCTTTCTTT. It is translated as CASSLVGYSGTEAFF.

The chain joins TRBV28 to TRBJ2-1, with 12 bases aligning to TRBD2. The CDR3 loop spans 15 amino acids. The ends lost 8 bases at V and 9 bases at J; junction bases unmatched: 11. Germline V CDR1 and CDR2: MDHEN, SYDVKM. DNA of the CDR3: TGTGCCAGCCGTATTTCTAGCGGGAGGGCCGTTGAGCAGTTCTTC. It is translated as CASRISSGRAVEQFF.

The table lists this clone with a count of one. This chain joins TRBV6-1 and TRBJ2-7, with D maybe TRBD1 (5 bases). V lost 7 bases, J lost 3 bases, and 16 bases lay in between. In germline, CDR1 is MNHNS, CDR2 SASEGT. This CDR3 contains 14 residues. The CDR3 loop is CASTPAGFFYEQYF. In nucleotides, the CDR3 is TGTGCCAGCACTCCAGCAGGGTTTTTCTACGAGCAGTACTTC.

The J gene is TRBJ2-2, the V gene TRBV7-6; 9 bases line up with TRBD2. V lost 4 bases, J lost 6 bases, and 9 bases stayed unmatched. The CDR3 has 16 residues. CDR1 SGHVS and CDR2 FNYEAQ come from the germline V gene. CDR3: CASSSYSSGNAGELFF. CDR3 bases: TGTGCCAGCAGCTCCTATTCTAGCGGGAATGCCGGGGAGCTGTTTTTT.

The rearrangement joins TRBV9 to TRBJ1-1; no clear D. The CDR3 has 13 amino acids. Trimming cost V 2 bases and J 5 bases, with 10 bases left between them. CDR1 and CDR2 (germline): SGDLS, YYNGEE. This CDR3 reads CASSVSGRTEAFF. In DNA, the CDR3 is TGTGCCAGCAGCGTCAGTGGAAGGACTGAAGCTTTCTTT.

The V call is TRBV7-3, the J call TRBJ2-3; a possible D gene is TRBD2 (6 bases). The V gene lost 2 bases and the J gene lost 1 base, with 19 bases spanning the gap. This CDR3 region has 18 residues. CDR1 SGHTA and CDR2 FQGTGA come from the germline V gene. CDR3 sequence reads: CASSLGPAASAGTDTQYF. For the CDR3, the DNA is TGTGCCAGCAGCTTAGGGCCTGCGGCTAGCGCTGGCACAGATACGCAGTATTTT.

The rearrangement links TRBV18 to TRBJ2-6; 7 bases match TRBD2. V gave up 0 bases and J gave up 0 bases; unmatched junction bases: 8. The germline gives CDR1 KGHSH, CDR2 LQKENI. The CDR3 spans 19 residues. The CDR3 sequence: CASSPPLGGVSSGANVLTF. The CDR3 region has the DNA TGTGCCAGCTCACCACCGTTGGGAGGGGTCAGCTCTGGGGCCAACGTCCTGACTTTC.

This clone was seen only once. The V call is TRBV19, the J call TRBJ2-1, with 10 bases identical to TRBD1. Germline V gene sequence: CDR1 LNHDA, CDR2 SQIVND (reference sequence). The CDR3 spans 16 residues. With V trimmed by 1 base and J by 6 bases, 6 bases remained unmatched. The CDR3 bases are TGTGCCAGTAGTATAGTAGGGGGACAGGGGTCCAATGAGCAGTTCTTC. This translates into CASSIVGGQGSNEQFF.

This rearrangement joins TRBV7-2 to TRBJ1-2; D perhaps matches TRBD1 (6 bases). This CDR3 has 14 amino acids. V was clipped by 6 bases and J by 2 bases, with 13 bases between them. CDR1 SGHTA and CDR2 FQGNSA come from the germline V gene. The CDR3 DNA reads TGTGCCAGCAGATCTGGACAGCCAAACTATGGCTACACCTTC. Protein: CASRSGQPNYGYTF.

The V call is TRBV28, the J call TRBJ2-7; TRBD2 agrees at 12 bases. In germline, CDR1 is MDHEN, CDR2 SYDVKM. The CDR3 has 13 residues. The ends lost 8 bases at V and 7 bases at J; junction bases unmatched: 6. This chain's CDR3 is CASGALAGGEQYF. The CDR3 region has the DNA TGTGCCAGCGGCGCGCTAGCGGGAGGGGAGCAGTACTTC.

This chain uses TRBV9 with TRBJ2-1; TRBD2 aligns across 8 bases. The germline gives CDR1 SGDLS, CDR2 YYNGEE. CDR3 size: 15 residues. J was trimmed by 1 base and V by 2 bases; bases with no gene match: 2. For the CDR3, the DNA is TGTGCCAGCAGCGTTAGCGGGGCGTCCTACAATGAGCAGTTCTTC. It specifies CASSVSGASYNEQFF.

The CDR3 region has the DNA TGTGCCAGCAGCTTGACGACAGGGGCCGGAGCCGGGGAGCTGTTTTTT. It is translated as CASSLTTGAGAGELFF. The chain links TRBV7-2 to TRBJ2-2; 8 bases match TRBD1. Unmatched junction bases numbered 9, after V lost 3 bases and J lost 6 bases. The CDR3 consists of 16 residues. The V gene's germline CDR1 is SGHTA and CDR2 FQGNSA.

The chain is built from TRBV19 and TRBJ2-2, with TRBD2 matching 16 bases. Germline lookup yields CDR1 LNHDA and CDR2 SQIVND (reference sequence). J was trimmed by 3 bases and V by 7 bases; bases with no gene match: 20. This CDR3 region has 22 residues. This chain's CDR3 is CASTEEGLAGGSSWVDTGELFF. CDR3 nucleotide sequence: TGTGCCAGTACCGAGGAGGGACTAGCGGGGGGGTCCTCGTGGGTTGACACCGGGGAGCTGTTTTTT.

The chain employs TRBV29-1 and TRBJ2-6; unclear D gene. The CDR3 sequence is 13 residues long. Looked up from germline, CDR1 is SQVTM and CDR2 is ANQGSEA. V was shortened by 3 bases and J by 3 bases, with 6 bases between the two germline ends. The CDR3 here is CSVELVGANVLTF. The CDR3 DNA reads TGCAGCGTTGAGTTGGTTGGGGCCAACGTCCTGACTTTC.